The 8 T cell receptor beta chains below were found in one sample sequenced in a study of shared clonotypes between healthy human individuals. Generated by immunoSEQ multiplex PCR, the TCRdb table keeps only in-frame clones and is missing some. Here the sample spans over a million clones, around three quarters being singletons. Input material: memory CD4+ T cells from PBMCs. The subset: CD45RA-negative fraction. These receptor sequences come from a man younger than 35 in good health. Some clones in this sample may be carry-over from other donors' samples.

The chain recombines TRBV28 with TRBJ1-1, with D maybe TRBD1 (6 bases). The germline gives CDR1 MDHEN, CDR2 SYDVKM. The CDR3 loop spans 14 amino acids. The ends were cut back, 3 bases at V and 5 bases at J, with 13 bases in the middle. In nucleotides, the CDR3 is TGTGCCAGCAGTTTTGGGGGCCTAAGGACTGAAGCTTTCTTT. Its translation: CASSFGGLRTEAFF. Looking up the rest from reference TRBV28 and TRBJ1-1 gives the full variable domain: DVKVTQSSRYLVKRTGEKVFLECVQDMDHENMFWYRQDPGLGLRLIYFSYDVKMKEKGDIPEGYSVSREKKERFSLILESASTNQTSMYLCASSFGGLRTEAFFGQGTRLTVV.

This clone was seen a few times. The chain couples TRBV4-1 to TRBJ1-2; D unresolved. Germline loops: CDR1 MGHRA, CDR2 YSYEKL. V gave up 4 bases and J gave up 3 bases, with 9 bases separating them. This CDR3 comprises 13 residues. CDR3 coding DNA: TGCGCCAGCAGCCCTGTGACGGACTATGGCTACACCTTC. Amino acid sequence: CASSPVTDYGYTF.

The rearrangement uses TRBV28 and TRBJ1-2; the match to TRBD1 covers 7 bases. V lost 1 base to trimming and J lost 4 bases; unmatched junction nucleotides: 12. This CDR3 comprises 17 residues. In germline, CDR1 is MDHEN, CDR2 SYDVKM. CDR3 sequence reads: CASSLYPTAQGGYGYTF. The CDR3 nucleotides are TGTGCCAGCAGTTTATATCCGACGGCCCAGGGGGGCTATGGCTACACCTTC.

As regards this clone: Since a much larger clone is just one base distant, this may be a read error. The J gene is TRBJ2-7, the V gene TRBV7-9, with unresolved D. This CDR3 contains 12 residues. The V gene's germline CDR1 is SEHNR and CDR2 FQNEAQ (reference sequence). The CDR3: CASSLGGGEQCF. In DNA, the CDR3 is TGTGCCAGCAGCTTAGGCGGTGGCGAGCAGTGCTTC.

The V and J genes are TRBV4-1 and TRBJ2-3; TRBD1 matches at 8 bases. From germline, CDR1 is MGHRA and CDR2 YSYEKL. V dropped 4 bases and J dropped 2; count of bases not matched to a gene: 2. The CDR3 spans 14 residues. CDR3 bases: TGCGCCAGCAGCCGACAGGGGTACACAGATACGCAGTATTTT. Translated, it gives CASSRQGYTDTQYF.

This rearrangement joins TRBV2 to TRBJ2-1; D ambiguous. Trimming shortened V by 5 bases and J by 8 bases, and 10 bases separated the two germline ends. CDR3 length equals 12 residues. Germline CDR1 reads SNHLY; CDR2 reads FYNNEI. The CDR3 here is CASSLVSHEQFF. The CDR3 nucleotides read TGTGCCAGCAGTCTAGTATCCCATGAGCAGTTCTTC.

This chain connects TRBV4-1 to TRBJ1-2, with D hard to call. CDR3 length: 14 residues. V was cut by 0 bases and J by 3 bases, with 8 bases left in between. Germline V CDR1 and CDR2: MGHRA, YSYEKL. CDR3 nucleotide sequence: TGCGCCAGCAGCCAAGATTCTGGCTACTATGGCTACACCTTC. The encoded protein is CASSQDSGYYGYTF.

The chain carries TRBV9 and TRBJ2-3; D not certain. V lost 0 bases, J lost 6 bases, and 11 bases lay in between. Germline CDR1 SGDLS, CDR2 YYNGEE. The CDR3 extends over 14 amino acids. This chain's CDR3 is CASSVGHGRDTQYF. CDR3 nucleotide sequence: TGTGCCAGCAGCGTAGGTCATGGTCGGGATACGCAGTATTTT.